Each of the 18 T cell receptor beta chains below was sequenced from the same sample in a study of spatial heterogeneity in lung cancer. Described time point: sample taken at primary tumor resection. The input material, whole RNA from tumor, nontumor lung or frozen PBMC, was sequenced unsorted. TCRdb fed the 5' RACE reads into MiXCR, producing one record per CDR3 protein. The table has 8,500 to 14,000 distinct CDR3 sequences, 3% to 4% seen once. Sample: PBMCs, taken at surgery. These receptors were obtained from a female donor with early-stage non-small cell lung cancer.

Concerning this clonotype itself: This beta chain is an unintended read in a library built for alpha chains; its size means little. V and J are TRBV2 and TRBJ1-2, with 7 bases identical to TRBD1. The CDR3 covers 16 residues. CDR1 and CDR2 (germline): SNHLY, FYNNEI. V gave up 1 base and J gave up 1 base; unmatched junction bases: 6. CDR3 sequence reads: CASSEGPGQLNYGYTF. CDR3 DNA: TGTGCCAGCAGTGAAGGCCCGGGACAGCTTAACTATGGCTACACCTTC. Together with reference TRBV2 and TRBJ1-2, the CDR3 gives the full variable domain: EPEVTQTPSHQVTQMGQEVILRCVPISNHLYFYWYRQILGQKVEFLVSFYNNEISEKSEIFDDQFSVERPDGSNFTLKIRSTKLEDSAMYFCASSEGPGQLNYGYTFGSGTRLTVV.

The table lists this clonotype with many counts. This beta chain lies outside the target of a library built for alpha chains; its clone size means little. The rearrangement links TRBV5-1 to TRBJ2-1; 14 nucleotides agree with TRBD2. CDR1 is SGHRS and CDR2 is YFSETQ in the germline V gene. Losses at the gene ends were 5 bases for V and 8 bases for J; bases not matched to a gene: 9. The CDR3 runs to 16 residues. CDR3 coding DNA: TGCGCCAGCAGTACCGGGACTAGCGGGAGTGGGGATGAGCAGTTCTTC. Its protein is CASSTGTSGSGDEQFF.

This clonotype was seen many times. This beta chain appears as a stray read in a library generated for alpha chains; its size is not informative. CDR3 region: CSARALGANVLTF. The CDR3 DNA reads as TGCAGTGCTAGGGCACTAGGGGCCAACGTCCTGACTTTC. The chain joins TRBV20-1 to TRBJ2-6; no clear D gene. There are 13 residues in the CDR3. Looked up from germline, CDR1 is DFQATT and CDR2 is SNEGSKA (reference sequence). V was shortened by 3 bases and J by 4 bases, with 7 bases between the two germline ends.

There are many counts of this clonotype. This beta chain was picked up by a library intended for alpha chains and is off target, so its count carries little meaning. This chain uses TRBV5-6 with TRBJ2-3, with a tentative D call TRBD2 (5 bases). Germline V CDR1 and CDR2: SGHDT, YYEEEE. The CDR3 is made up of 14 amino acids. V shed 2 bases and J shed 2 bases, with 9 bases lying between them. For the CDR3, the DNA is TGTGCCAGCAGCTTCGAGACTATCACAGATACGCAGTATTTT. Protein: CASSFETITDTQYF.

This clonotype showed up many times. A library made for alpha chains picked up this beta chain off target, so its size means little. This chain's CDR3 is CSARGQSYGYTF. CDR3 in DNA: TGCAGTGCTAGAGGACAGTCCTATGGCTACACCTTC. The V gene is TRBV20-1, the J gene TRBJ1-2, with D maybe TRBD1 (5 bases). The germline V and J ends were trimmed by 1 base and 4 bases, with 7 bases remaining between them. Per the germline V gene, CDR1 is DFQATT and CDR2 is SNEGSKA (reference sequence). The CDR3 runs to 12 residues.

This clonotype appeared many times. This beta chain came through as a stray read in a library set up for alpha chains, and its size says little. The genes are TRBV7-9 and TRBJ2-1; D is possibly TRBD1 (6 bases). Trimming removed 5 bases from V and 8 bases from J, with 16 bases in between. Per the germline V gene, CDR1 is SEHNR and CDR2 is FQNEAQ (reference sequence). There are 14 residues in the CDR3. CDR3 in amino acids: CASSPRTVWDEQFF. As DNA, the CDR3 is TGTGCCAGCAGCCCCCGGACAGTTTGGGATGAGCAGTTCTTC.

This clonotype was recorded at least ten times. As an off-target read in a library built for alpha chains, this beta chain has a frequency of little significance. V is TRBV4-3 and J is TRBJ2-1; TRBD2 agrees at 8 bases. Germline CDR1 reads LGHNA; CDR2 reads YSLEER. The length of the CDR3 is 15 residues. V gave up 0 bases and J gave up 5 bases; unmatched junction bases: 3. CDR3 sequence (DNA): TGCGCCAGCAGCCAAGAAGGACTAGCCCACAATGAGCAGTTCTTC. Its translation: CASSQEGLAHNEQFF.

This clonotype was picked up many times. A library made for alpha chains picked up this beta chain off target, so its size means little. This chain joins TRBV29-1 and TRBJ1-3; 7 bases are a match to TRBD1. This CDR3 region has 13 residues. V dropped 8 bases and J dropped 4; count of bases not matched to a gene: 8. From germline, CDR1 is SQVTM and CDR2 ANQGSEA. The chain's CDR3 is CSFQTGTGNTIYF. DNA for the CDR3: TGCAGCTTCCAGACAGGGACAGGAAACACCATATATTTT. Together with reference TRBV29-1 and TRBJ1-3, the CDR3 gives the full variable domain: SAVISQKPSRDICQRGTSLTIQCQVDSQVTMMFWYRQQPGQSLTLIATANQGSEATYESGFVIDKFPISRPNLTFSTLTVSNMSPEDSSIYLCSFQTGTGNTIYFGEGSWLTVV.

This clonotype turned up a few times. The library was prepared for alpha chains; this beta chain is a stray read, so its frequency means little. This rearrangement joins TRBV7-6 to TRBJ2-2; 9 bases fit TRBD1. This CDR3 region has 16 residues. Per germline, CDR1 SGHVS and CDR2 FNYEAQ. V gave up 5 bases and J gave up 0 bases; unmatched junction bases: 4. The CDR3, as DNA: TGTGCCAGCAGCACCCGACAGGGGGCGAACACCGGGGAGCTGTTTTTT. Its protein is CASSTRQGANTGELFF.

By frequency in the sample, this clonotype is medium-sized (0.01 to 0.1%). Since it is a stray read in a library aimed at alpha chains, this beta chain has a size that is not meaningful. The chain is built from TRBV5-1 and TRBJ2-7; 9 bases align to TRBD2. CDR1 and CDR2 from the germline V gene are SGHRS and YFSETQ. This CDR3 contains 18 residues. With V trimmed by 0 bases and J by 1 base, 11 bases remained unmatched. Here the CDR3 DNA reads TGCGCCAGCAGCTTGGGGGGGACCCCGGGACTAGCATCCTACGAGCAGTACTTC. Encoded protein: CASSLGGTPGLASYEQYF.

This clonotype was seen ten or more times. This beta chain is an off-target read within a library intended for alpha chains, so its frequency means little. The chain couples TRBV20-1 to TRBJ2-7; D gene uncertain. Per germline, CDR1 DFQATT and CDR2 SNEGSKA (reference sequence). The length of the CDR3 is 15 residues. The germline V and J ends were trimmed by 4 bases and 0 bases, with 16 bases remaining between them. In nucleotides, the CDR3 is TGCAGTGCTATACCACGGAGTACTATCTCCTACGAGCAGTACTTC. It yields the protein CSAIPRSTISYEQYF.

The sample holds many counts of this clonotype. This beta chain is an off-target read within a library intended for alpha chains, so its frequency means little. This chain connects TRBV7-9 to TRBJ2-1; 7 nucleotides match TRBD2. The ends lost 8 bases at V and 9 bases at J; junction bases unmatched: 10. Germline V CDR1 and CDR2: SEHNR, FQNEAQ (reference sequence). The CDR3 contains 13 residues. The CDR3 sequence: CASGKAGSGEQFF. DNA for the CDR3: TGTGCCAGCGGAAAAGCGGGATCGGGTGAGCAGTTCTTC.

This clonotype was seen many times. A library made for alpha chains picked up this beta chain off target, so its size means little. This CDR3 reads CASSFGSGEQYF. CDR3 nucleotide sequence: TGTGCCAGCAGTTTCGGGTCTGGCGAGCAGTACTTC. The rearrangement uses TRBV28 and TRBJ2-7, with D unresolved. Trimming shortened V by 3 bases and J by 6 bases, and 9 bases separated the two germline ends. Per germline, CDR1 MDHEN and CDR2 SYDVKM. The CDR3 contains 12 residues.

This clonotype was detected many times. This beta chain slipped into a library made for alpha chains as a stray read, so its size is not meaningful. CDR3: CASSLEGRNTEAFF. CDR3 in DNA: TGTGCCAGCAGTTTAGAGGGGAGGAACACTGAAGCTTTCTTT. The chain couples TRBV27 to TRBJ1-1; tentatively, D is TRBD1 (5 bases). CDR3 length: 14 residues. CDR1 and CDR2 (germline): MNHEY, SMNVEV (reference sequence). Trimming took 2 bases from V and 1 from J, leaving 8 bases between them.

This clonotype has a count of ten or more. As an off-target read in a library built for alpha chains, this beta chain has a frequency of little significance. This rearrangement joins TRBV20-1 to TRBJ1-5; TRBD1 matches 9 bases. CDR3 size: 15 residues. Looked up from germline, CDR1 is DFQATT and CDR2 is SNEGSKA (reference sequence). With 3 bases clipped from V and 6 bases from J, the junction kept 9 bases outside the gene matches. The CDR3 sequence is CSASPSTGGGQPQHF. Written as DNA, the CDR3 is TGCAGTGCTAGCCCCTCCACAGGGGGCGGTCAGCCCCAGCATTTT.

Ten or more counts support this clonotype. This beta chain turned up in a library designed for alpha chains; as an off-target read, its abundance says little. J is TRBJ2-5 and V is TRBV20-1; TRBD2 is a possible D gene (6 bases). V lost 6 bases and J 2 bases, leaving 16 bases between the germline ends. There are 14 residues in the CDR3. Germline loops: CDR1 DFQATT, CDR2 SNEGSKA (reference sequence). The DNA for the CDR3 is TGCAGTGCCTCCCGGGGGTCAGGACAAGAGACCCAGTACTTC. The encoded protein is CSASRGSGQETQYF.

Points on this clonotype: In a library made to pick up alpha chains, this beta chain is a stray read with a size that means little. This sequence joins TRBV7-2 and TRBJ2-3, with TRBD2 identical over 13 bases. The CDR3 runs to 15 residues. V shed 5 bases, J shed 10 bases, and the junction held 9 bases outside the gene matches. CDR1 and CDR2 (germline): SGHTA, FQGNSA. CDR3 DNA sequence: TGTGCCAGCAGCACTAGCGGGGGGGCCGGTTTTGCGCAGTATTTT. Its translation: CASSTSGGAGFAQYF.

This clonotype occurred many times. This beta chain was picked up by a library intended for alpha chains and is off target, so its count carries little meaning. The V call is TRBV6-2 or TRBV6-3, the J call TRBJ2-7; unclear D gene. Trimming took 5 bases from V and 2 from J, leaving 7 bases between them. The CDR3 is made up of 12 amino acids. In germline, CDR1 is MNHEY, CDR2 SVGEGT. DNA of the CDR3: TGTGCCAGCAGTAGTAGTCCCTACGAGCAGTACTTC. The encoded protein is CASSSSPYEQYF.